The 19 T cell receptor beta chains below all came from one sample that was sequenced in a study of human T cells and chemical hapten exposure. One entry per CDR3 protein results from TCRdb running MiXCR on the RACE reads. The data show about 46,000 distinct CDR3 sequences, with roughly 4.5% seen just once and approximately 1.7% held by the top ten. Documented time point: healthy volunteer bleed at 2 weeks. From whole blood left unfractionated, total RNA was extracted. The sample was whole blood. These receptors all stem from a female donor in good health. Some clones in this sample may be carry-over from other donors' samples.

The chain has TRBV5-8 and TRBJ1-6, with TRBD1 identical over 9 bases. The CDR3 runs 17 residues. The junction had 11 bases not matched to a gene; V was cut back by 4 bases and J by 6 bases. Germline values: CDR1 SGHTS, CDR2 YDEGEE. The chain's CDR3 is CASSAGTGIPGNSPLHF. The CDR3 DNA sequence: TGTGCCAGCAGCGCGGGGACAGGGATACCCGGTAATTCACCCCTCCACTTT.

This clonotype was counted at least ten times. V and J are TRBV2 and TRBJ1-1; D is undetermined. CDR1 SNHLY and CDR2 FYNNEI come from the germline V gene. This CDR3 is built from 12 residues. V was pared by 6 bases and J by 9 bases, with 14 bases between. The DNA for the CDR3 is TGTGCCAGCAGGAGGGATGGGGAGAAAGCTTTCTTT. Amino acids: CASRRDGEKAFF.

This clonotype was recorded many times. The gene calls are TRBV20-1 and TRBJ1-1, with D unresolved. The ends were cut back, 6 bases at V and 0 bases at J, with 17 bases in the middle. The CDR3 is made up of 15 amino acids. Germline V CDR1 and CDR2: DFQATT, SNEGSKA (reference sequence). This CDR3 is CSALNQARMNTEAFF. In nucleotides, the CDR3 is TGCAGTGCCCTAAACCAGGCTCGCATGAACACTGAAGCTTTCTTT.

The chain uses TRBV24-1 and TRBJ2-3, with D perhaps matching TRBD1 (6 bases). The CDR3 covers 15 residues. Trimming cost V 3 bases and J 4 bases, with 13 bases left between them. Germline loops: CDR1 KGHDR, CDR2 SFDVKD. The CDR3 DNA sequence: TGTGCCACCAGTGATGGGGGCGCATATTCAGATACGCAGTATTTT. Translated: CATSDGGAYSDTQYF.

At least ten counts were recorded for this clonotype. This chain joins TRBV28 and TRBJ2-5; possibly TRBD1 for D (6 bases). Trimming pared 4 bases from V and 5 bases from J, leaving 17 bases between. The CDR3 extends over 15 amino acids. Germline V gene sequence: CDR1 MDHEN, CDR2 SYDVKM. In nucleotides, the CDR3 is TGTGCCAGCAGTTCACGGACAGAGGAAGGGGAGACCCAGTACTTC. This gives the protein CASSSRTEEGETQYF.

This clonotype was seen ten or more times. V gene TRBV7-9 combines with J gene TRBJ1-2; D is unresolved. The CDR3 sequence is 12 residues long. V was shortened by 1 base and J by 6 bases, with 6 bases between the two germline ends. CDR1 and CDR2 (germline): SEHNR, FQNEAQ (reference sequence). The CDR3 DNA is TGTGCCAGCAGCTTAGGGGGTCATGGCTACACCTTC. Translated, it gives CASSLGGHGYTF.

This clonotype was recorded many times. This sequence joins TRBV29-1 and TRBJ1-2; D is possibly TRBD1 (5 bases). V lost 7 bases, J lost 5 bases, and 11 bases lay in between. Germline loops: CDR1 SQVTM, CDR2 ANQGSEA. This CDR3 is built from 11 residues. CDR3 region: CSADGGYGYTF. The CDR3 nucleotides read TGCAGCGCAGACGGGGGTTATGGCTACACCTTC.

The rearrangement links TRBV28 to TRBJ2-7; D possibly uses TRBD1 or TRBD2 (5 bases each). Trimming left V 3 bases short and J 4 bases short, with 19 bases between. The CDR3 consists of 16 residues. Germline V lookup: CDR1 MDHEN, CDR2 SYDVKM. The CDR3 sequence: CASSFQAGRVRYEQYF. The CDR3 nucleotides read TGTGCCAGCAGTTTTCAAGCAGGGCGGGTTCGTTACGAGCAGTACTTC.

This clonotype was recorded at least ten times. This sequence joins TRBV5-1 and TRBJ2-3; the D call may be TRBD1 or TRBD2 (5 bases each). The germline gives CDR1 SGHRS, CDR2 YFSETQ. V lost 4 bases and J 1 base, leaving 16 bases between the germline ends. The CDR3 extends over 16 amino acids. DNA for the CDR3: TGCGCCAGCAGCACCGGGACCGCGCTTGGCACAGATACGCAGTATTTT. It is translated as CASSTGTALGTDTQYF.

This clonotype was picked up many times. The rearrangement joins TRBV20-1 to TRBJ2-1, with unresolved D. Germline lookup yields CDR1 DFQATT and CDR2 SNEGSKA (reference sequence). This CDR3 is 13 amino acids long. The V gene lost 0 bases and the J gene lost 2 bases, with 5 bases spanning the gap. The CDR3 here is CSAREFPYNEQFF. The CDR3 DNA reads TGCAGTGCTAGAGAGTTCCCCTACAATGAGCAGTTCTTC.

This clonotype has a count of ten or more. This chain connects TRBV5-1 to TRBJ2-1; 12 positions agree with TRBD1. V shed 1 base, J shed 10 bases, and the junction held 12 bases outside the gene matches. Germline V gene lookup returns CDR1 SGHRS and CDR2 YFSETQ. This CDR3 comprises 17 residues. The CDR3 protein is CASSLKVMGQGAGEQFF. The CDR3 DNA is TGCGCCAGCAGCTTGAAGGTTATGGGACAGGGGGCTGGGGAGCAGTTCTTC.

This clonotype was seen at least ten times. The V gene is TRBV2, the J gene TRBJ2-3; TRBD1 agrees at 8 bases. Trimming removed 4 bases from V and 2 bases from J; junction bases left unmatched: 11. CDR1 is SNHLY, CDR2 FYNNEI, per germline. CDR3 length: 17 amino acids. In nucleotides, the CDR3 is TGTGCCAGCAGTGCGGCAGGGGGCTTGGTTTTCACAGATACGCAGTATTTT. Amino acids: CASSAAGGLVFTDTQYF.

This clonotype has a count of ten or more. CDR3 region: CASSQVSSAGSTDTQYF. Written as DNA, the CDR3 is TGTGCCAGCAGCCAAGTTTCGTCAGCGGGCAGCACAGATACGCAGTATTTT. The V and J genes are TRBV4-2 and TRBJ2-3; D perhaps matches TRBD2 (6 bases). Per germline, CDR1 LGHNA and CDR2 YNFKEQ. The CDR3 contains 17 residues. Between the trimmed V and J ends, which lost 1 base and 0 bases, there was a span of 14 bases.

This clonotype has a count of ten or more. The rearrangement links TRBV5-1 to TRBJ1-2; 7 nucleotides agree with TRBD1. V shed 4 bases and J 3 bases; nucleotides not matched to a gene: 6. Germline-derived CDR1 and CDR2 are SGHRS and YFSETQ. The CDR3 is 14 amino acids. The CDR3 spells CASSANQGDYGYTF. The CDR3 DNA follows: TGCGCCAGCAGCGCTAATCAGGGGGACTATGGCTACACCTTC.

This clonotype showed up many times. The J gene is TRBJ2-3, the V gene TRBV29-1; a weak D match, TRBD1 (5 bases). The CDR3 extends over 15 amino acids. V dropped 3 bases and J dropped 1 base, with 14 bases sitting between them. Germline CDR1 is SQVTM and CDR2 is ANQGSEA. As DNA, the CDR3 is TGCAGCGTTGACTTACTTGGGGCAGGCACAGATACGCAGTATTTT. It is translated as CSVDLLGAGTDTQYF.

This clonotype was seen a few times. The chain employs TRBV19 and TRBJ1-2, with D unresolved. V was trimmed by 5 bases and J by 11 bases, leaving 18 bases between them. This CDR3 spans 13 amino acids. In germline, CDR1 is LNHDA, CDR2 SQIVND (reference sequence). The DNA for the CDR3 is TGTGCCAGTAGTTTCTCGGGGAGCAGGCGGTACACCTTC. Translation gives CASSFSGSRRYTF.

The rearrangement uses TRBV3-1 and TRBJ1-5; 8 bases agree with TRBD1. The CDR3 totals 15 residues. J gave up 2 bases and V 1 base, and 1 base lay outside the gene matches. CDR1 LGHDT and CDR2 YNNKEL come from the germline V gene (reference sequence). The CDR3 coding sequence is TGTGCCAGCAGCCAAGGGGGACAGGGCAATCAGCCCCAGCATTTT. This encodes CASSQGGQGNQPQHF.

In this sample, this clonotype turned up many times. The chain employs TRBV12-3 or TRBV12-4 and TRBJ1-2; 7 bases are a match to TRBD1. The CDR3 contains 14 residues. After removal of 6 bases from V and 5 bases from J, the junction contained 9 bases not matched to a gene. This CDR3 is CASSLSGGAYGYTF. DNA of the CDR3: TGTGCCAGCAGCTTGTCAGGGGGGGCTTATGGCTACACCTTC.

Many counts were recorded for this clonotype. The chain employs TRBV6-6 and TRBJ1-3; TRBD1 might be the D (5 bases). CDR1 and CDR2 (germline): MNHNY, SVGAGI (reference sequence). Trimming removed 6 bases from V and 2 bases from J, with 20 bases in between. The CDR3 loop spans 17 amino acids. CDR3 in DNA: TGTGCCAGCAGAGGGGAGGGCAGGGACGTGGCTGGAAACACCATATATTTT. Protein product: CASRGEGRDVAGNTIYF.